This T cell receptor (beta chain) was profiled in a study of synovial regulatory T cells in juvenile arthritis. Approximately 11-patient cohort: 11 active juvenile idiopathic arthritis patients, 3 polyarticular, 8 oligoarticular. Assay: immunoSEQ multiplex PCR; the TCRdb copy retains only in-frame clones and omits some. Reported are 8,000 to 10,000 clones; the ten largest clones contain 1.1%. Germline values: CDR1 ENHRY, CDR2 SYGVKD. CDR3 size: 16 residues. This entry has no DNA. This chain uses TRBV10-3 with TRBJ2-1; no DNA is available, so the TRBD2 call from TCRdb remains unchecked. Sequencing input: Treg cells from blood. Subset of the sample: remaining (HLA-DR-negative) circulating blood Treg cells. The TCR comes from a donor aged 2-35 years with juvenile idiopathic arthritis. The CDR3 loop reads CAISATTSGPYNEQFF.